This TCR beta chain was sequenced for a study of shared clonotypes between healthy human individuals. About this clone: The same CDR3 arises from other DNA sequences in this sample as well.

Sorted-subset replicate PCRs used 150 to 250 ng of genomic DNA. This amount corresponded to about 29,000 T cell genomes. Assay used: immunoSEQ multiplex PCR; TCRdb lists only in-frame clones, some missing. The data show approximately 1,000,000 clones, about 72% seen once. The germline gives CDR1 MNHEY, CDR2 SVGAGI. The CDR3 totals 15 residues. The ends lost 6 bases at V and 0 bases at J; junction bases unmatched: 3. The J gene is TRBJ1-3, the V gene TRBV6-5, with 9 bases fitting TRBD1. Input material: memory CD4+ T cells from PBMCs. The subset is: CD45RA-negative fraction. The sequence derives from a man younger than 35 in good health. Some clones in this sample may be carry-over from other donors' samples. The CDR3 here is CASRTGGDSGNTIYF. The CDR3 region has the DNA TGTGCCAGCAGGACAGGGGGGGACTCTGGAAACACCATATATTTT.